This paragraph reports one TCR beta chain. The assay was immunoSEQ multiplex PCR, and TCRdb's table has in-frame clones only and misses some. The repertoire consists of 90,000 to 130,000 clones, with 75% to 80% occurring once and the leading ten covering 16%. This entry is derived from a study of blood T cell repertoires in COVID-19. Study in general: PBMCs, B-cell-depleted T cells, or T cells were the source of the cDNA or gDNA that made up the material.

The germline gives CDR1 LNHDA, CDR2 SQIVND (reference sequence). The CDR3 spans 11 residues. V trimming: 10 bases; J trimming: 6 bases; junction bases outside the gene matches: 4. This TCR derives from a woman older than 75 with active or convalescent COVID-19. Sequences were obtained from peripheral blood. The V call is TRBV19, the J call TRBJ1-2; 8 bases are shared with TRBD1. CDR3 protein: CATRQGNGYTF. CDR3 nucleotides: TGTGCCACCCGACAGGGGAATGGCTACACCTTC.